The rows below give T cell receptor beta chains drawn from one sample of a study of identifying expanded T cells in peripheral blood. Sequencing was performed with immunoSEQ multiplex PCR; in TCRdb, only in-frame clones are kept and a portion is missing. The sample includes about 120,000 clones, 84% seen only once; the top ten take roughly 3.3%. Specimen: blood. The receptors come from a person between 18 and 70 years old in good health. Each CDR3 is given with its conserved first and last residue. Fields, in order: D gene, V gene, J gene, clone size, CDR3 DNA, CDR3 protein. D genes are given only for firm matches. Size values are once, few and many counts, or a class for expanded clones, and some rows have none.

d_gene: TRBD1
v_gene: TRBV27
j_gene: TRBJ2-7
abundance: NA
CDR3nt: TGTGCCAGCAGTTTATTAGGGGACAGGGGGCACGAGCAGTACTTC
CDR3aa: CASSLLGDRGHEQYF

d_gene: NA
v_gene: TRBV6-1
j_gene: TRBJ2-7
abundance: NA
CDR3nt: TGTGCCAGCAGTGAAGCCCCCGTTATGATGGCCCACTACGAGCAGTACTTC
CDR3aa: CASSEAPVMMAHYEQYF

d_gene: NA
v_gene: TRBV10-2
j_gene: TRBJ2-5
abundance: NA
CDR3nt: TGCGCCAGCAGGGACAGAGCCCAAGAGACCCAGTACTTC
CDR3aa: CASRDRAQETQYF

d_gene: NA
v_gene: TRBV6-5
j_gene: TRBJ1-2
abundance: NA
CDR3nt: TGTGCCAGCAGGATGACCCTGAACTATGGCTACACCTTC
CDR3aa: CASRMTLNYGYTF

d_gene: NA
v_gene: TRBV2
j_gene: TRBJ2-7
abundance: NA
CDR3nt: TGTGCCAGCAGGAGGGGTCAAGAGCAACGGTACGAGCAGTACTTC
CDR3aa: CASRRGQEQRYEQYF

d_gene: NA
v_gene: TRBV6-1
j_gene: TRBJ1-5
abundance: NA
CDR3nt: TGTGCCAGCAGTGGATCGGGACACCCGTATAGCAATCAGCCCCAGCATTTT
CDR3aa: CASSGSGHPYSNQPQHF

d_gene: NA
v_gene: TRBV10-2
j_gene: TRBJ1-2
abundance: once
CDR3nt: TGCGCCAGCAGTGAGTCGCAGGGGATCGGCTACACCTTC
CDR3aa: CASSESQGIGYTF

d_gene: TRBD2
v_gene: TRBV6-6
j_gene: TRBJ2-5
abundance: NA
CDR3nt: TGTGCCACCCTCCCCGGGGGGGAGACCCAGTACTTC
CDR3aa: CATLPGGETQYF

d_gene: TRBD1
v_gene: TRBV7-9
j_gene: TRBJ2-7
abundance: once
CDR3nt: TGTGCCAGCAGCCCCGGACAGGGGGCCAACGAGCAGTACTTC
CDR3aa: CASSPGQGANEQYF

d_gene: TRBD1
v_gene: TRBV7-2
j_gene: TRBJ1-2
abundance: NA
CDR3nt: TGTGCCAGCAGCCCACCTGACAGGGGGTATGGCTACACCTTC
CDR3aa: CASSPPDRGYGYTF

d_gene: TRBD1
v_gene: TRBV5-6
j_gene: TRBJ2-7
abundance: NA
CDR3nt: TGTGCCAGCAGCACCTTTGGGACAGGGGGATCCTACGAGCAGTACTTC
CDR3aa: CASSTFGTGGSYEQYF

d_gene: NA
v_gene: TRBV7-6
j_gene: TRBJ2-7
abundance: NA
CDR3nt: TGTGCCAGCAGCTTAGTTCCGGGAAGTAAAGCCTACGAGCAGTACTTC
CDR3aa: CASSLVPGSKAYEQYF

d_gene: NA
v_gene: TRBV7-9
j_gene: TRBJ1-1
abundance: NA
CDR3nt: TGTGCCAGCAGCGGAAGTGCTGAAGCTTTCTTT
CDR3aa: CASSGSAEAFF

d_gene: NA
v_gene: TRBV7-2
j_gene: TRBJ2-7
abundance: NA
CDR3nt: TGTGCCAGCTCGTTGGAACCCATGTACGAGCAGTACTTC
CDR3aa: CASSLEPMYEQYF

d_gene: NA
v_gene: TRBV19
j_gene: TRBJ2-5
abundance: NA
CDR3nt: TGTGCCAGTAGTTCAGTAACAGGGATTCAAGAGACCCAGTACTTC
CDR3aa: CASSSVTGIQETQYF

d_gene: NA
v_gene: TRBV4-3
j_gene: TRBJ2-4
abundance: NA
CDR3nt: TGCGCCAGCAGCCAAGATAGGTCTGGGAGCAACATTCAGTACTTC
CDR3aa: CASSQDRSGSNIQYF

d_gene: NA
v_gene: TRBV21-1
j_gene: TRBJ1-5
abundance: NA
CDR3nt: TGTGCCAGCAGCAAAGTCAGCAAGGGGACAGGGAACAATCAGCCCCAGCATTTT
CDR3aa: CASSKVSKGTGNNQPQHF

d_gene: NA
v_gene: TRBV6-5
j_gene: TRBJ2-7
abundance: NA
CDR3nt: TGTGCCAGCAGTAAAACCGGGATAAAAGGCGGCGAGCAGTACTTC
CDR3aa: CASSKTGIKGGEQYF

d_gene: NA
v_gene: TRBV27
j_gene: TRBJ2-7
abundance: NA
CDR3nt: TGTGCCAGCAGTTTAAGGGGGCGGGGGGCGTACGAGCAGTACTTC
CDR3aa: CASSLRGRGAYEQYF

d_gene: NA
v_gene: TRBV5-1
j_gene: TRBJ2-3
abundance: NA
CDR3nt: TGCGCCAGCAGCTTGGTAGGGTTAAATACAGATACGCAGTATTTT
CDR3aa: CASSLVGLNTDTQYF

d_gene: NA
v_gene: TRBV6-5
j_gene: TRBJ2-7
abundance: NA
CDR3nt: TGTGCCAGCAGCCGGGACCCCACGGGGGAGCAGTACTTC
CDR3aa: CASSRDPTGEQYF

d_gene: NA
v_gene: TRBV9
j_gene: TRBJ1-5
abundance: NA
CDR3nt: TGTGCCAGCAGCTCCGGGGACTGGGTTCAGCCCCAGCATTTT
CDR3aa: CASSSGDWVQPQHF

d_gene: TRBD2
v_gene: TRBV11-2
j_gene: TRBJ2-1
abundance: once
CDR3nt: TGTGCCAGCAGCACCAGGACTAGCGGGGGGCCCTCCCAGTTCTTC
CDR3aa: CASSTRTSGGPSQFF

d_gene: TRBD1
v_gene: TRBV27
j_gene: TRBJ1-6
abundance: few
CDR3nt: TGTGCCAGCAGTCCAATCACCGGGACAGGGTTGGTTTCACCCCTCCACTTT
CDR3aa: CASSPITGTGLVSPLHF

d_gene: NA
v_gene: TRBV15
j_gene: TRBJ2-3
abundance: few
CDR3nt: TGTGCCACCAGCAGAGAGCCCTCTTTTACAGATACGCAGTATTTT
CDR3aa: CATSREPSFTDTQYF

d_gene: TRBD1
v_gene: TRBV10-3
j_gene: TRBJ1-3
abundance: NA
CDR3nt: TGTGCCATCAGTCCGACAGGGCGCTCTGGAAACACCATATATTTT
CDR3aa: CAISPTGRSGNTIYF

d_gene: TRBD1
v_gene: TRBV5-4
j_gene: TRBJ2-4
abundance: NA
CDR3nt: TGTGCCAGCAGTTGGACAGGGAACATTCAGTACTTC
CDR3aa: CASSWTGNIQYF

d_gene: TRBD1
v_gene: TRBV18
j_gene: TRBJ1-1
abundance: NA
CDR3nt: TGTGCCAGCTCACTGGGAGCAGGGGGGATCAACACTGAAGCTTTCTTT
CDR3aa: CASSLGAGGINTEAFF

d_gene: TRBD1
v_gene: TRBV5-5
j_gene: TRBJ2-1
abundance: NA
CDR3nt: TGTGCCAGCAGCTTCAGGGACAGTTCCTACAATGAGCAGTTCTTC
CDR3aa: CASSFRDSSYNEQFF

d_gene: NA
v_gene: TRBV2
j_gene: TRBJ2-5
abundance: NA
CDR3nt: TGTGCCAGCACCCCCGGACGAGACCAGTACTTC
CDR3aa: CASTPGRDQYF

d_gene: NA
v_gene: TRBV2
j_gene: TRBJ2-3
abundance: NA
CDR3nt: TGTGCCAGCCATCGGTTAGATACGCAGTATTTT
CDR3aa: CASHRLDTQYF

d_gene: NA
v_gene: TRBV5-1
j_gene: TRBJ1-2
abundance: NA
CDR3nt: TGCGCCAGCAGCACGGACGGATCCCTAAACTATGGCTACACCTTC
CDR3aa: CASSTDGSLNYGYTF

d_gene: TRBD1
v_gene: TRBV7-9
j_gene: TRBJ1-4
abundance: NA
CDR3nt: TGTGCCAGCAGCCAACAGGGGACAACTAATGAAAAACTGTTTTTT
CDR3aa: CASSQQGTTNEKLFF

d_gene: NA
v_gene: TRBV11-2
j_gene: TRBJ2-7
abundance: NA
CDR3nt: TGTGCCAGCAGCCCCCAGGGTTTTAGGGCCTACGAGCAGTACTTC
CDR3aa: CASSPQGFRAYEQYF

d_gene: NA
v_gene: TRBV11-3
j_gene: TRBJ1-2
abundance: NA
CDR3nt: TGTGCCAGCAGCGCCGGCGACTCAAGGGGCTACACCTTC
CDR3aa: CASSAGDSRGYTF

d_gene: NA
v_gene: TRBV18
j_gene: TRBJ1-3
abundance: NA
CDR3nt: TGTGCCAGCTCACAGACGACCTCTGGAAACACCATATATTTT
CDR3aa: CASSQTTSGNTIYF

d_gene: TRBD1
v_gene: TRBV27
j_gene: TRBJ1-1
abundance: few
CDR3nt: TGTGCCAGCAGATTTCTTGACAGGGGGACTGAAGCTTTCTTT
CDR3aa: CASRFLDRGTEAFF

d_gene: NA
v_gene: TRBV7-9
j_gene: TRBJ1-1
abundance: NA
CDR3nt: TGTGCCAGCAGCTTACCGGCCGCTTTCTTT
CDR3aa: CASSLPAAFF

d_gene: TRBD1
v_gene: TRBV9
j_gene: TRBJ2-3
abundance: NA
CDR3nt: TGTGCCAGCAGCCCCAGGGGGAGGAGGACGGACAGGGAAACAGATACGCAGTATTTT
CDR3aa: CASSPRGRRTDRETDTQYF

d_gene: NA
v_gene: TRBV5-5
j_gene: TRBJ1-2
abundance: NA
CDR3nt: TGTGCCAGCAGCTTGGGTTGGGTATATGGCTACACCTTC
CDR3aa: CASSLGWVYGYTF

d_gene: NA
v_gene: TRBV30
j_gene: TRBJ1-1
abundance: NA
CDR3nt: TGTGCCTGGAGTGTACAGTTGAACACTGAAGCTTTCTTT
CDR3aa: CAWSVQLNTEAFF

d_gene: TRBD1
v_gene: TRBV2
j_gene: TRBJ1-6
abundance: NA
CDR3nt: TGTGCCAGCATAGGACAGGGGATTTCACCCCTCCACTTT
CDR3aa: CASIGQGISPLHF

d_gene: TRBD1
v_gene: TRBV5-6
j_gene: TRBJ2-2
abundance: NA
CDR3nt: TGTGCCAGCAGCCCGGGCAGGACAGGGGGCACCACCGGGGAGCTGTTTTTT
CDR3aa: CASSPGRTGGTTGELFF

d_gene: NA
v_gene: TRBV7-3
j_gene: TRBJ1-6
abundance: NA
CDR3nt: TGTGCCAGCAGCTTAGGCAATTCACCCCTCCACTTT
CDR3aa: CASSLGNSPLHF

d_gene: NA
v_gene: TRBV15
j_gene: TRBJ1-6
abundance: NA
CDR3nt: TGTGCCACCAGCAGAGACAGGTCGGGTTCACCCCTCCACTTT
CDR3aa: CATSRDRSGSPLHF